Only a few counts were recorded for the clone carrying this TCR beta chain. The data are from a study of blood T cells in healthy people across ages. Then a second PCR, running roughly 7 to 11 cycles, was carried out with a sample-barcoded 5' primer and a J-beta primer mix. TCRdb reprocessed the 5' RACE reads via MiXCR and lists one record per CDR3 protein. Here the sample spans 700,000 or so distinct CDR3 sequences, approximately 21% being singletons. In terms of origin and age, donors were healthy Caucasian individuals from Russia aged 6 to 90. Every donor provided 8.5 to 10 milliliters of peripheral blood. Each sample had at least 6 million PBMCs isolated. Looked up from germline, CDR1 is KGHDR and CDR2 is SFDVKD. V shed 9 bases and J 3 bases; nucleotides not matched to a gene: 5. This CDR3 is built from 14 residues.

Specimen: blood. This receptor was identified in a man in his 70s in good health. The chain is built from TRBV24-1 and TRBJ2-7, with 12 bases identical to TRBD1. CDR3: CATAGTGGVYEQYF. Here the CDR3 DNA reads TGTGCCACCGCGGGGACAGGGGGCGTCTACGAGCAGTACTTC.